This is a list of T cell receptor beta chains from one sample in a study of OX40 agonist ivuxolimab in advanced cancers. Clones were read by immunoSEQ multiplex PCR, and TCRdb kept only the in-frame ones, dropping some. The sample includes approximately 94,000 clones, 91% seen only once; the top ten take around 0.58%. The sample was CD4+ or CD8+ T cells sorted from blood, taken in a trial of the OX40 agonist ivuxolimab. These receptors were taken from an adult with an advanced solid tumor such as melanoma, head and neck, liver or kidney cancer. The CDR3 runs from the conserved cysteine through the conserved F or W. D genes are given only for firm matches. Only some rows state a clone size, as once, few, many or a class for expanded clones.

clone size: -; D gene: TRBD1; J gene: TRBJ2-7; V gene: TRBV30; CDR3 protein: CAWSVLSWGQGDEQYF; CDR3 DNA: TGTGCCTGGAGTGTACTATCTTGGGGACAGGGGGACGAGCAGTACTTC
clone size: once; D gene: -; J gene: TRBJ1-1; V gene: TRBV29-1; CDR3 protein: CSGGTKKGTEAFF; CDR3 DNA: TGCAGCGGGGGGACAAAGAAGGGCACTGAAGCTTTCTTT
clone size: -; D gene: -; J gene: TRBJ2-3; V gene: TRBV5-1; CDR3 protein: CASSLIPADTQYF; CDR3 DNA: TGCGCCAGCAGCTTGATCCCCGCAGATACGCAGTATTTT
clone size: -; D gene: -; J gene: TRBJ1-2; V gene: TRBV18; CDR3 protein: CASSPTTGNYGYTF; CDR3 DNA: TGTGCCAGCTCACCAACGACAGGCAACTATGGCTACACCTTC
clone size: -; D gene: TRBD1; J gene: TRBJ2-1; V gene: TRBV28; CDR3 protein: CASSRQGARDEQFF; CDR3 DNA: TGTGCCAGCAGCCGACAGGGGGCTAGGGATGAGCAGTTCTTC
clone size: -; D gene: -; J gene: TRBJ1-2; V gene: TRBV6-5; CDR3 protein: CASSSTGAYGYTF; CDR3 DNA: TGTGCCAGCAGCTCCACAGGTGCCTATGGCTACACCTTC
clone size: -; D gene: TRBD2; J gene: TRBJ2-1; V gene: TRBV5-6; CDR3 protein: CASNKMMTSVSFF; CDR3 DNA: TGTGCCAGCAACAAAATGATGACTAGCGTTTCGTTCTTC
clone size: -; D gene: TRBD1; J gene: TRBJ2-2; V gene: TRBV9; CDR3 protein: CASSGDRGPGELFF; CDR3 DNA: TGTGCCAGCAGCGGGGACAGGGGGCCCGGGGAGCTGTTTTTT
clone size: -; D gene: TRBD2; J gene: TRBJ2-3; V gene: TRBV28; CDR3 protein: CASSSTGLAGSLDTQYF; CDR3 DNA: TGTGCCAGCAGTTCGACTGGACTAGCGGGGAGCTTGGATACGCAGTATTTT
clone size: few; D gene: TRBD1; J gene: TRBJ1-2; V gene: TRBV19; CDR3 protein: CASSVMQGANYGYTF; CDR3 DNA: TGTGCCAGTAGTGTCATGCAGGGGGCGAACTATGGCTACACCTTC
clone size: -; D gene: -; J gene: TRBJ1-1; V gene: TRBV18; CDR3 protein: CASSPGSFIGTEAFF; CDR3 DNA: TGTGCCAGCTCACCGGGATCATTCATTGGCACTGAAGCTTTCTTT
clone size: -; D gene: -; J gene: TRBJ2-2; V gene: TRBV9; CDR3 protein: CASSVDNSPGELFF; CDR3 DNA: TGTGCCAGCAGCGTAGATAATAGCCCCGGGGAGCTGTTTTTT
clone size: -; D gene: -; J gene: TRBJ1-1; V gene: TRBV9; CDR3 protein: CASSVSEERAEAFF; CDR3 DNA: TGTGCCAGCAGCGTCTCGGAGGAGAGAGCTGAAGCTTTCTTT
clone size: once; D gene: -; J gene: TRBJ2-1; V gene: TRBV6-4; CDR3 protein: CASSEGGRRINEQFF; CDR3 DNA: TGTGCCAGCAGTGAAGGGGGGCGCAGAATTAATGAGCAGTTCTTC
clone size: -; D gene: -; J gene: TRBJ1-1; V gene: TRBV5-1; CDR3 protein: CASKIGAWDTEAFF; CDR3 DNA: TGCGCCAGCAAGATAGGGGCGTGGGACACTGAAGCTTTCTTT
clone size: -; D gene: TRBD1; J gene: TRBJ1-2; V gene: TRBV6-5; CDR3 protein: CASSERQDRGGYTF; CDR3 DNA: TGTGCCAGCAGCGAACGCCAGGACAGGGGAGGCTACACCTTC
clone size: -; D gene: TRBD1; J gene: TRBJ2-5; V gene: TRBV9; CDR3 protein: CASSPRTGFDETQYF; CDR3 DNA: TGTGCCAGCAGCCCCCGGACAGGGTTTGACGAGACCCAGTACTTC
clone size: -; D gene: -; J gene: TRBJ1-2; V gene: TRBV7-9; CDR3 protein: CASSPQRDYGYTF; CDR3 DNA: TGTGCCAGCAGCCCACAGCGAGACTATGGCTACACCTTC
clone size: -; D gene: -; J gene: TRBJ1-2; V gene: TRBV27; CDR3 protein: CASSYEGNYGYTF; CDR3 DNA: TGTGCCAGCAGTTACGAGGGGAACTATGGCTACACCTTC
clone size: few; D gene: -; J gene: TRBJ1-2; V gene: TRBV5-5; CDR3 protein: CASSFAGRGYTF; CDR3 DNA: TGTGCCAGCAGCTTTGCAGGGAGGGGCTACACCTTC
clone size: -; D gene: -; J gene: TRBJ1-1; V gene: TRBV21-1; CDR3 protein: CASSKEVDPGYTEAFF; CDR3 DNA: TGTGCCAGCAGCAAAGAGGTCGACCCGGGGTACACTGAAGCTTTCTTT
clone size: -; D gene: -; J gene: TRBJ2-5; V gene: TRBV10-3; CDR3 protein: CAISGRGFGETQYF; CDR3 DNA: TGTGCCATCAGTGGACGAGGATTTGGGGAGACCCAGTACTTC
clone size: few; D gene: TRBD1; J gene: TRBJ1-5; V gene: TRBV28; CDR3 protein: CASSPTGQSYQPQHF; CDR3 DNA: TGTGCCAGCAGTCCGACGGGACAGTCCTATCAGCCCCAGCATTTT
clone size: -; D gene: -; J gene: TRBJ1-2; V gene: TRBV7-2; CDR3 protein: CASSPDHNYGYTF; CDR3 DNA: TGTGCCAGCAGCCCGGACCACAACTATGGCTACACCTTC
clone size: -; D gene: -; J gene: TRBJ1-1; V gene: TRBV19; CDR3 protein: CASSIAARMNTEAFF; CDR3 DNA: TGTGCCAGTAGTATAGCCGCGAGAATGAACACTGAAGCTTTCTTT
clone size: -; D gene: -; J gene: TRBJ1-3; V gene: TRBV28; CDR3 protein: CASSSRGGNTIYF; CDR3 DNA: TGTGCCAGCAGTTCCAGGGGAGGAAACACCATATATTTT
clone size: -; D gene: -; J gene: TRBJ2-3; V gene: TRBV9; CDR3 protein: CASSVDGFTDTQYF; CDR3 DNA: TGTGCCAGCAGCGTAGACGGATTCACAGATACGCAGTATTTT
clone size: once; D gene: TRBD2; J gene: TRBJ2-5; V gene: TRBV28; CDR3 protein: CASSIASGGGETQYF; CDR3 DNA: TGTGCCAGCAGCATCGCTAGCGGAGGTGGGGAGACCCAGTACTTC
clone size: -; D gene: -; J gene: TRBJ1-2; V gene: TRBV19; CDR3 protein: CASSIGSGYRYGYTF; CDR3 DNA: TGTGCCAGTAGTATTGGGTCGGGCTACCGTTATGGCTACACCTTC
clone size: once; D gene: TRBD1; J gene: TRBJ1-5; V gene: TRBV2; CDR3 protein: CASRGGQGVGQPQHF; CDR3 DNA: TGTGCCAGCAGGGGGGGACAGGGGGTAGGTCAGCCCCAGCATTTT
clone size: -; D gene: -; J gene: TRBJ1-1; V gene: TRBV10-3; CDR3 protein: CAISAVDTEAFF; CDR3 DNA: TGTGCCATCAGTGCCGTGGACACTGAAGCTTTCTTT
clone size: -; D gene: TRBD1; J gene: TRBJ2-2; V gene: TRBV15; CDR3 protein: CATRQGANTGELFF; CDR3 DNA: TGTGCCACCAGACAGGGGGCGAACACCGGGGAGCTGTTTTTT
clone size: -; D gene: TRBD2; J gene: TRBJ2-7; V gene: TRBV9; CDR3 protein: CASSDPGLAGGPYEQYF; CDR3 DNA: TGTGCCAGCAGCGACCCGGGACTAGCGGGAGGGCCCTACGAGCAGTACTTC
clone size: -; D gene: -; J gene: TRBJ1-5; V gene: TRBV9; CDR3 protein: CASSVMGGADQPQHF; CDR3 DNA: TGTGCCAGCAGCGTAATGGGGGGCGCCGATCAGCCCCAGCATTTT
clone size: -; D gene: -; J gene: TRBJ1-4; V gene: TRBV5-1; CDR3 protein: CASSVVGGPDEKLFF; CDR3 DNA: TGCGCCAGCAGCGTTGTGGGGGGCCCTGATGAAAAACTGTTTTTT
clone size: -; D gene: -; J gene: TRBJ1-1; V gene: TRBV4-1; CDR3 protein: CASSRPGTEAFF; CDR3 DNA: TGCGCCAGCAGCCGGCCGGGGACTGAAGCTTTCTTT
clone size: -; D gene: TRBD1; J gene: TRBJ1-5; V gene: TRBV5-5; CDR3 protein: CASRQGTDQPQHF; CDR3 DNA: TGTGCCAGCAGACAGGGGACGGATCAGCCCCAGCATTTT
clone size: -; D gene: TRBD2; J gene: TRBJ2-5; V gene: TRBV28; CDR3 protein: CASSVINTSGGETQYF; CDR3 DNA: TGTGCCAGCAGTGTCATAAATACTAGCGGGGGAGAGACCCAGTACTTC
clone size: once; D gene: TRBD1; J gene: TRBJ2-7; V gene: TRBV29-1; CDR3 protein: CSVASRDRGHEQYF; CDR3 DNA: TGCAGCGTTGCCAGCCGGGACAGGGGACACGAGCAGTACTTC
clone size: -; D gene: -; J gene: TRBJ1-3; V gene: TRBV7-2; CDR3 protein: CASSLAGPTGNTIYF; CDR3 DNA: TGTGCCAGCAGCTTAGCGGGGCCCACTGGAAACACCATATATTTT
clone size: once; D gene: -; J gene: TRBJ2-3; V gene: TRBV21-1; CDR3 protein: CASSKGGGRTDTQYF; CDR3 DNA: TGTGCCAGCAGCAAAGGGGGGGGTCGCACAGATACGCAGTATTTT
clone size: once; D gene: -; J gene: TRBJ2-5; V gene: TRBV4-2; CDR3 protein: CASSQGDRETQYF; CDR3 DNA: TGTGCCAGCAGCCAAGGGGACCGGGAGACCCAGTACTTC
clone size: -; D gene: TRBD1; J gene: TRBJ1-2; V gene: TRBV5-1; CDR3 protein: CASSLATGDYGYTF; CDR3 DNA: TGCGCCAGCAGCCTGGCGACAGGGGACTATGGCTACACCTTC
clone size: -; D gene: -; J gene: TRBJ2-5; V gene: TRBV5-1; CDR3 protein: CASSLVVGSPETQYF; CDR3 DNA: TGCGCCAGCAGCTTGGTCGTCGGGAGCCCAGAGACCCAGTACTTC
clone size: -; D gene: TRBD1; J gene: TRBJ2-2; V gene: TRBV28; CDR3 protein: CASSLSGLDRGTGELFF; CDR3 DNA: TGTGCCAGCAGTTTATCAGGCCTCGACAGGGGCACCGGGGAGCTGTTTTTT
clone size: -; D gene: TRBD2; J gene: TRBJ2-3; V gene: TRBV11-2; CDR3 protein: CASSFRAGGGADTQYF; CDR3 DNA: TGTGCCAGCAGCTTCAGAGCGGGAGGTGGGGCAGATACGCAGTATTTT
clone size: -; D gene: -; J gene: TRBJ2-4; V gene: TRBV4-1; CDR3 protein: CASSQLRDRQNIQYF; CDR3 DNA: TGCGCCAGCAGCCAACTGCGGGACAGACAAAACATTCAGTACTTC
clone size: -; D gene: -; J gene: TRBJ2-7; V gene: TRBV7-9; CDR3 protein: CASSFGTHSYEQYF; CDR3 DNA: TGTGCCAGCAGCTTCGGGACGCACTCCTACGAGCAGTACTTC
clone size: -; D gene: -; J gene: TRBJ1-3; V gene: TRBV28; CDR3 protein: CASSSTGRSGNTIYF; CDR3 DNA: TGTGCCAGCAGTTCTACAGGTCGCTCTGGAAACACCATATATTTT
clone size: -; D gene: -; J gene: TRBJ2-5; V gene: TRBV14; CDR3 protein: CASSQASGAQYF; CDR3 DNA: TGTGCCAGCAGCCAAGCCAGTGGGGCCCAGTACTTC
clone size: -; D gene: -; J gene: TRBJ2-3; V gene: TRBV21-1; CDR3 protein: CASSNLRVSTDTQYF; CDR3 DNA: TGTGCCAGCAGCAACTTACGGGTTAGCACAGATACGCAGTATTTT
clone size: once; D gene: TRBD1; J gene: TRBJ1-1; V gene: TRBV23-1; CDR3 protein: CAKARDRGVNTEAFF; CDR3 DNA: TGCGCCAAGGCCCGGGACAGGGGTGTCAACACTGAAGCTTTCTTT
clone size: -; D gene: TRBD1; J gene: TRBJ1-5; V gene: TRBV10-3; CDR3 protein: CAISAEGQGIVGQPQHF; CDR3 DNA: TGTGCCATCAGTGCCGAGGGACAGGGGATCGTAGGTCAGCCCCAGCATTTT
clone size: once; D gene: -; J gene: TRBJ1-4; V gene: TRBV30; CDR3 protein: CAWSPPGRNEKLFF; CDR3 DNA: TGTGCCTGGAGCCCCCCGGGAAGGAATGAAAAACTGTTTTTT
clone size: -; D gene: -; J gene: TRBJ1-4; V gene: TRBV15; CDR3 protein: CATSRGGTEKLFF; CDR3 DNA: TGTGCCACCAGCAGGGGGGGGACTGAAAAACTGTTTTTT
clone size: -; D gene: -; J gene: TRBJ1-5; V gene: TRBV19; CDR3 protein: CASSIAWSPNQPQHF; CDR3 DNA: TGTGCCAGTAGTATAGCTTGGTCCCCTAATCAGCCCCAGCATTTT
clone size: -; D gene: TRBD1; J gene: TRBJ2-1; V gene: TRBV7-2; CDR3 protein: CASSPDRGTYNEQFF; CDR3 DNA: TGTGCCAGCAGCCCGGACAGGGGAACCTACAATGAGCAGTTCTTC